One sample yielded the 28 T cell receptor beta chains listed below, sequenced in a study of control samples from healthy donors and cancer patients. The method was immunoSEQ multiplex PCR; TCRdb's version includes in-frame clones alone and lacks a portion of them. The repertoire includes 120,000 or so clones, roughly 90% of them detected once, and roughly 2.7% sits in the top ten. The specimen sequenced was blood. These receptors all come from a man aged 18 to 29 in good health.

The rearrangement uses TRBV19 and TRBJ2-2, with D perhaps TRBD1 (5 bases). The CDR3 runs 14 residues. The ends were cut back, 5 bases at V and 5 bases at J, with 12 bases in the middle. Germline assignment: CDR1 LNHDA and CDR2 SQIVND (reference sequence). The DNA for the CDR3 is TGTGCCAGTAGTTTAGGGGCGTGGACCGGGGAGCTGTTTTTT. This encodes CASSLGAWTGELFF.

This sequence joins TRBV6-5 and TRBJ1-1, with a tentative D call TRBD1 (6 bases). V was pared by 6 bases and J by 1 base, with 12 bases between. CDR3 length: 14 residues. Germline-derived CDR1 and CDR2 are MNHEY and SVGAGI. CDR3 residues: CASRARGANTEAFF. The CDR3 DNA sequence: TGTGCCAGCAGGGCCAGGGGCGCGAACACTGAAGCTTTCTTT.

The chain joins TRBV30 to TRBJ1-1; maybe TRBD1 (5 bases). The V gene's germline CDR1 is GTSNPN and CDR2 SVGIG (reference sequence). The CDR3 runs to 13 residues. V was pared by 2 bases and J by 4 bases, with 11 bases between. The CDR3 protein is CAWSKMGGTEAFF. The CDR3 nucleotides are TGTGCCTGGAGTAAAATGGGGGGCACTGAAGCTTTCTTT.

V gene TRBV19 combines with J gene TRBJ1-1; 11 bases match TRBD1. This CDR3 is 19 amino acids long. The V gene's germline CDR1 is LNHDA and CDR2 SQIVND (reference sequence). The ends lost 6 bases at V and 0 bases at J; junction bases unmatched: 15. This chain's CDR3 is CASSNLPGQGEIMNTEAFF. CDR3 bases: TGTGCCAGTAGCAACCTACCGGGACAGGGGGAGATCATGAACACTGAAGCTTTCTTT.

The V and J genes are TRBV5-1 and TRBJ2-5; 9 nucleotides agree with TRBD1. V shed 4 bases and J 4 bases; nucleotides not matched to a gene: 11. The CDR3 length is 16 residues. Germline V gene data show CDR1 as SGHRS and CDR2 as YFSETQ. In DNA form, the CDR3 reads TGCGCCAGCAGCGGAATGGGACAGGGCGGAACAGAGACCCAGTACTTC. It translates to CASSGMGQGGTETQYF.

In its sample, this clone was seen once. The chain couples TRBV28 to TRBJ2-1, with D tentatively TRBD1 or TRBD2 (6 bases each). Trimming pared 6 bases from V and 4 bases from J, leaving 16 bases between. Germline V gene lookup returns CDR1 MDHEN and CDR2 SYDVKM. The CDR3 has 15 residues. The CDR3 DNA follows: TGTGCCAGCAGCCGAGGGGGGCGGGAATACAATGAGCAGTTCTTC. Its protein product is CASSRGGREYNEQFF.

The J gene is TRBJ2-1, the V gene TRBV29-1; D may be TRBD2 (6 bases). Trimming stripped 4 bases from V and 6 bases from J, with 13 bases between. The CDR3 covers 13 residues. Looked up from germline, CDR1 is SQVTM and CDR2 is ANQGSEA. CDR3 sequence: CSVAEGAGNEQFF. The CDR3 DNA is TGCAGCGTTGCTGAAGGAGCGGGCAATGAGCAGTTCTTC.

The chain recombines TRBV7-9 with TRBJ2-1, with TRBD1 as a possible D gene (6 bases). The CDR3 extends over 16 amino acids. V was trimmed by 2 bases and J by 6 bases, leaving 17 bases between them. Germline V CDR1 and CDR2: SEHNR, FQNEAQ (reference sequence). CDR3 protein: CASSLKAGTPLNEQFF. The CDR3 DNA reads as TGTGCCAGCAGCTTAAAGGCCGGGACACCCCTCAATGAGCAGTTCTTC.

The J gene is TRBJ1-5, the V gene TRBV28; D is uncertain. The CDR3 runs 14 residues. Germline CDR1 is MDHEN and CDR2 is SYDVKM. V lost 6 bases and J lost 0, with 9 bases in between. The CDR3 loop reads CASSPGISNQPQHF. In DNA form, the CDR3 reads TGTGCCAGCAGCCCCGGGATTAGCAATCAGCCCCAGCATTTT.

The genes are TRBV5-4 and TRBJ2-3; a weak D match, TRBD2 (5 bases). Germline loops: CDR1 SGHNT, CDR2 YYREEE (reference sequence). The CDR3 length is 15 residues. V dropped 3 bases and J dropped 3 bases, with 14 bases sitting between them. As DNA, the CDR3 is TGTGCCAGCAGCTGGGCCCAGCGCGGGACAGATACGCAGTATTTT. Its protein is CASSWAQRGTDTQYF.

This sequence joins TRBV6-1 and TRBJ2-2, with 11 bases fitting TRBD2. This CDR3 spans 16 amino acids. CDR1 and CDR2 (germline): MNHNS, SASEGT. With V trimmed by 3 bases and J by 5 bases, 5 bases remained unmatched. The CDR3 DNA is TGTGCCAGCAGTGATACTAGCGGGAGCGATACCGGGGAGCTGTTTTTT. It codes for CASSDTSGSDTGELFF.

V is TRBV4-1 and J is TRBJ1-5; 7 bases align to TRBD1. Germline CDR1 and CDR2: MGHRA and YSYEKL. Unmatched junction bases numbered 7, after V lost 0 bases and J lost 5 bases. The CDR3 totals 16 residues. The CDR3 region is CASSQDRDRDYQPQHF. DNA for the CDR3: TGCGCCAGCAGCCAAGACCGGGACAGAGATTATCAGCCCCAGCATTTT.

The V gene is TRBV14, the J gene TRBJ2-5; 13 bases agree with TRBD2. Germline values: CDR1 SGHDN, CDR2 FVKESK. V was pared by 1 base and J by 5 bases, with 10 bases of the junction left unmatched. This CDR3 has 18 residues. CDR3 DNA sequence: TGTGCCAGCAGCCAAGGAGTACTAGCGGGAGGGCCTAGGGAGACCCAGTACTTC. Protein product: CASSQGVLAGGPRETQYF. Supplemented by reference TRBV14 and TRBJ2-5, the full variable domain reads EAGVTQFPSHSVIEKGQTVTLRCDPISGHDNLYWYRRVMGKEIKFLLHFVKESKQDESGMPNNRFLAERTGGTYSTLKVQPAELEDSGVYFCASSQGVLAGGPRETQYFGPGTRLLVL.

This chain connects TRBV24-1 to TRBJ2-3; 11 bases are a match to TRBD1. The V segment lost 7 bases and the J segment 8 bases; nucleotides outside the gene matches: 13. CDR1 is KGHDR and CDR2 is SFDVKD in the germline V gene. This CDR3 contains 16 residues. The CDR3 bases are TGTGCCACCAGATCCGCCGGGACAGGGGGTCAGGGTACGCAGTATTTT. Translated: CATRSAGTGGQGTQYF.

The J gene is TRBJ2-2, the V gene TRBV5-1; D is unresolved. Germline lookup yields CDR1 SGHRS and CDR2 YFSETQ. CDR3 length: 15 residues. Trimming left V 0 bases short and J 1 base short, with 7 bases between. CDR3 nucleotide sequence: TGCGCCAGCAGCTTGGCGGCAGGGAACACCGGGGAGCTGTTTTTT. Residues: CASSLAAGNTGELFF.

This sequence joins TRBV27 and TRBJ1-5; D is unresolved. Trimming left V 5 bases short and J 1 base short, with 6 bases between. The CDR3 consists of 13 residues. Per the germline V gene, CDR1 is MNHEY and CDR2 is SMNVEV (reference sequence). The CDR3 bases are TGTGCCAGCAGTGAGGGCAGCAATCAGCCCCAGCATTTT. Its protein product is CASSEGSNQPQHF.

The chain combines TRBV28 with TRBJ2-7; 7 nucleotides align to TRBD1. The germline CDR1 and CDR2 sequences are MDHEN and SYDVKM. V shed 8 bases, J shed 6 bases, and the junction held 10 bases outside the gene matches. The CDR3 totals 13 residues. The CDR3: CASDYTGAPEQYF. In DNA form, the CDR3 reads TGTGCCAGCGACTACACAGGGGCTCCCGAGCAGTACTTC. The variable domain in full, completed from reference TRBV28 and TRBJ2-7, reads DVKVTQSSRYLVKRTGEKVFLECVQDMDHENMFWYRQDPGLGLRLIYFSYDVKMKEKGDIPEGYSVSREKKERFSLILESASTNQTSMYLCASDYTGAPEQYFGPGTRLTVT.

The V call is TRBV5-6, the J call TRBJ1-3; 7 positions match TRBD1. The CDR3 is 16 amino acids. From germline, CDR1 is SGHDT and CDR2 YYEEEE. The V gene end was trimmed by 4 bases and the J gene end by 0 bases; junction bases not matched to a gene: 7. The chain's CDR3 is CASSHGTVSSGNTIYF. The CDR3 DNA reads as TGTGCCAGCAGCCACGGGACAGTTTCCTCTGGAAACACCATATATTTT.

This sequence joins TRBV29-1 and TRBJ1-1, with 8 positions matching TRBD1. This CDR3 comprises 13 residues. CDR1 is SQVTM and CDR2 is ANQGSEA in the germline V gene. V lost 5 bases to trimming and J lost 9 bases; unmatched junction nucleotides: 11. The CDR3 DNA follows: TGCAGCGTTAACGGGCCCGGACAGGGCCAAGCTTTCTTT. Its translation: CSVNGPGQGQAFF.

J is TRBJ1-2 and V is TRBV24-1; D may be TRBD1 (5 bases). CDR3 size: 13 residues. Germline CDR1 reads KGHDR; CDR2 reads SFDVKD. Trimming stripped 5 bases from V and 10 bases from J, with 16 bases between. CDR3 residues: CATSGGDSRDYTF. As DNA, the CDR3 is TGTGCCACCAGTGGCGGGGACTCCCGGGACTACACCTTC.

This rearrangement joins TRBV4-3 to TRBJ2-1; TRBD2 might be the D (5 bases). CDR1 is LGHNA and CDR2 is YSLEER in the germline V gene. The ends were cut back, 1 base at V and 6 bases at J, with 16 bases in the middle. The length of the CDR3 is 16 residues. CDR3 sequence reads: CASSQAGILGINEQFF. CDR3 bases: TGCGCCAGCAGCCAAGCCGGGATCCTAGGGATCAATGAGCAGTTCTTC.

CDR3 loop: CASSSTRDPSTDTQYF. As DNA, the CDR3 is TGTGCCAGCAGTTCCACCCGGGACCCGAGCACAGATACGCAGTATTTT. This chain joins TRBV27 and TRBJ2-3; the D gene could be TRBD1 or TRBD2 (5 bases each). This CDR3 contains 16 residues. V lost 4 bases, J lost 0 bases, and 14 bases lay in between. Germline values: CDR1 MNHEY, CDR2 SMNVEV (reference sequence).

The CDR3 loop reads CASSPGQQETQYF. CDR3 DNA sequence: TGTGCCAGCAGCCCGGGACAGCAAGAGACCCAGTACTTC. The rearrangement joins TRBV2 to TRBJ2-5; 7 bases map to TRBD1. CDR3 length equals 13 residues. V shed 6 bases, J shed 2 bases, and the junction held 3 bases outside the gene matches. Germline CDR1 reads SNHLY; CDR2 reads FYNNEI.

The V and J genes are TRBV7-9 and TRBJ1-4; D is uncertain. The CDR3 has 14 residues. Germline values: CDR1 SEHNR, CDR2 FQNEAQ (reference sequence). Trimming took 7 bases from V and 2 from J, leaving 11 bases between them. The CDR3 DNA is TGTGCCAGCAACGAAGGGTTCACTAATGAAAAACTGTTTTTT. Amino acids: CASNEGFTNEKLFF.

The DNA for the CDR3 is TGTGCCAGCAGTTACGCCAGCTCCTACGAGCAGTACGTC. Translated, it gives CASSYASSYEQYV. This sequence joins TRBV6-2 or TRBV6-3 and TRBJ2-7; D not resolved. V lost 2 bases and J lost 0, with 5 bases in between. The CDR3 runs to 13 residues. CDR1 is MNHEY, CDR2 SVGEGT, per germline.

V and J are TRBV25-1 and TRBJ2-3, with D uncertain. Trimming removed 7 bases from V and 0 bases from J, with 17 bases in between. Germline CDR1 and CDR2: MGHDK and SYGVNS. The CDR3 loop spans 16 amino acids. The DNA of the CDR3 is TGTGCCAGCAACCAAAGGAGTAAAACTAGCACAGATACGCAGTATTTT. Translated, it gives CASNQRSKTSTDTQYF. Together with reference TRBV25-1 and TRBJ2-3, the CDR3 gives the full variable domain: EADIYQTPRYLVIGTGKKITLECSQTMGHDKMYWYQQDPGMELHLIHYSYGVNSTEKGDLSSESTVSRIRTEHFPLTLESARPSHTSQYLCASNQRSKTSTDTQYFGPGTRLTVL.

In its sample, this clone was seen once. The chain couples TRBV29-1 to TRBJ2-1; no reliable D call. Trimming shortened V by 1 base and J by 0 bases, and 7 bases separated the two germline ends. Looked up from germline, CDR1 is SQVTM and CDR2 is ANQGSEA. The CDR3 is made up of 14 amino acids. CDR3 amino acids: CSVEGRSSYNEQFF. The CDR3 DNA reads TGCAGCGTTGAAGGACGGAGCTCCTACAATGAGCAGTTCTTC.

The gene calls are TRBV13 and TRBJ1-5; D is unresolved. Germline assignment: CDR1 PRHDT and CDR2 FYEKMQ (reference sequence). Trimming stripped 0 bases from V and 3 bases from J, with 0 bases between. This CDR3 has 12 residues. The CDR3 spells CASSLGNQPQHF. CDR3 in DNA: TGTGCCAGCAGCTTAGGCAATCAGCCCCAGCATTTT. The whole variable domain, remainder taken from reference TRBV13 and TRBJ1-5, is AAGVIQSPRHLIKEKRETATLKCYPIPRHDTVYWYQQGPGQDPQFLISFYEKMQSDKGSIPDRFSAQQFSDYHSELNMSSLELGDSALYFCASSLGNQPQHFGDGTRLSIL.